This T cell receptor (beta chain) was identified during a study of Tregs in tolerant kidney transplant recipients. Findings and caveats of the study: Antigen-driven expansion was suggested because donor-specific Tregs expanded more than all Tregs in tolerant patients. Validation in larger populations is needed because few patients were studied. Biological reproducibility was not directly addressed in this study.

Recipient PBMCs carried a CFSE label and met irradiated graft donor PBMCs for over five days before FACS sorting. Details on this clone: What it recognizes is unknown.

The germline V gene encodes CDR1 SGHDN and CDR2 FVKESK. The J segment lost 2 bases and the V segment lost 2 bases, leaving 6 bases of the junction unmatched. This CDR3 is built from 16 residues. Assay: immunoSEQ multiplex PCR; the TCRdb copy retains only in-frame clones and omits some. The sample has about 15,000 clones, about half seen once. The rearrangement uses TRBV14 and TRBJ2-3; 8 bases match TRBD1. The sequencing here drew on CD4+ T cells from blood cultured with allogeneic cells, taken before the transplant. The origin of this receptor is a human patient who received a combined kidney and bone marrow transplant. CDR3 DNA sequence: TGTGCCAGCAGCCAATTCCGGACAGGGCCCACAGATACGCAGTATTTT. The encoded protein is CASSQFRTGPTDTQYF.